The 3 T cell receptor beta chains in this list originate from one sample, sequenced in a study of blood T cell repertoires in COVID-19. Profiling relied on immunoSEQ multiplex PCR, and the TCRdb table lists in-frame clones only, not all of them. The repertoire holds 200,000 to 250,000 clones, with approximately 80% as singletons. The sample consisted of peripheral blood. Source of these receptors: a woman aged 18-30 years with acute or convalescent COVID-19.

V gene TRBV7-3 combines with J gene TRBJ2-5; TRBD1 matches 7 bases. The CDR3 is 13 amino acids. CDR1 and CDR2 (germline): SGHTA, FQGTGA. Losses at the gene ends were 5 bases for V and 2 bases for J; bases not matched to a gene: 2. CDR3 loop: CASSQGQQETQYF. CDR3 in DNA: TGTGCCAGCAGCCAGGGACAGCAAGAGACCCAGTACTTC.

The chain uses TRBV28 and TRBJ2-7, with 11 bases aligning to TRBD1. This CDR3 comprises 15 residues. V was clipped by 4 bases and J by 4 bases; unmatched bases: 6. CDR1 is MDHEN and CDR2 is SYDVKM in the germline V gene. The CDR3 loop reads CASSSQGTGGYEQYF. DNA of the CDR3: TGTGCCAGCAGTTCACAAGGGACAGGGGGATACGAGCAGTACTTC.

The rearrangement uses TRBV5-6 and TRBJ2-1; 8 bases line up with TRBD2. CDR1 is SGHDT, CDR2 YYEEEE, per germline. This CDR3 is built from 16 residues. J lost 5 bases, V lost 0 bases, and 7 bases had no gene match. CDR3 region: CASSLGRGRSDNEQFF. CDR3 bases: TGTGCCAGCAGCTTGGGGCGCGGGAGGTCAGACAATGAGCAGTTCTTC.